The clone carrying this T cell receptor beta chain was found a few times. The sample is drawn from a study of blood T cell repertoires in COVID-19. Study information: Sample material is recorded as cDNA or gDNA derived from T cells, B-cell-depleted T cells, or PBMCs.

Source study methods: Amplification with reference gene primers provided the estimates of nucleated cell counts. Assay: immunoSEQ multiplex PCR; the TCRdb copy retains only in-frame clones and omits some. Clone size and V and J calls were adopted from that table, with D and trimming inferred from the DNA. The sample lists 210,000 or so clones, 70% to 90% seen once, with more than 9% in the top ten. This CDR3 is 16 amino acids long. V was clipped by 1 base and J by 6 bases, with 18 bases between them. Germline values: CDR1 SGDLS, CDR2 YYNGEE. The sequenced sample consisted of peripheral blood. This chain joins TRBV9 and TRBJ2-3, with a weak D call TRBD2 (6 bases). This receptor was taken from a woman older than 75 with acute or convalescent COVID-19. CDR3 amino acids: CASSVKSFTGVDTQYF. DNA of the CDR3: TGTGCCAGCAGCGTAAAGTCCTTTACGGGAGTGGATACGCAGTATTTT.